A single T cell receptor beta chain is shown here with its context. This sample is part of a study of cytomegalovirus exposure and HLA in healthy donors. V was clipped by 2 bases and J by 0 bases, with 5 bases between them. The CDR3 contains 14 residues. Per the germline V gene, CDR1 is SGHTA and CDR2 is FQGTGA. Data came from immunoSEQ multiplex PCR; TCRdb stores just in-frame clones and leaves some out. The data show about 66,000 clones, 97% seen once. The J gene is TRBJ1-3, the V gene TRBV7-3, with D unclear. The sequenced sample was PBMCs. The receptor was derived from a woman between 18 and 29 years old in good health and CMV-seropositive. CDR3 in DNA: TGTGCCAGCAGCTTAGGAGGCTCTGGAAACACCATATATTTT. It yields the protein CASSLGGSGNTIYF.